Below are 15 T cell receptor beta chains sequenced from a single sample in a study of blood T cell repertoires in COVID-19. Only in-frame clones appear in the TCRdb table, and some are missing; sequencing was by immunoSEQ multiplex PCR. The profile shows hundreds of thousands of clones, about 85% of them singletons. The sample taken for sequencing was PBMCs or T cells enriched from blood (not recorded which). These receptors all stem from a woman in her 50s who had recovered from COVID-19.

Worth noting for this clone: This sample includes further DNA sequences coding for the same CDR3. CDR3 protein: CASRQGGQPQHF. The DNA of the CDR3 is TGTGCCAGTAGGCAGGGAGGACAGCCCCAGCATTTT. The chain is built from TRBV19 and TRBJ1-5; maybe TRBD1 (5 bases). This CDR3 contains 12 residues. Trimming shortened V by 6 bases and J by 7 bases, and 10 bases separated the two germline ends. Germline CDR1 LNHDA, CDR2 SQIVND (reference sequence).

The V call is TRBV7-2, the J call TRBJ1-2; possible D gene TRBD1, 5 bases. CDR3 size: 16 residues. Trimming took 1 base from V and 0 from J, leaving 12 bases between them. The germline CDR1 and CDR2 sequences are SGHTA and FQGNSA. The CDR3 coding sequence is TGTGCCAGCAGCTTAGTTTCCAGGGATGCTAACTATGGCTACACCTTC. It codes for CASSLVSRDANYGYTF. Full variable domain (outside the CDR3, taken from reference TRBV7-2 and TRBJ1-2): GAGVSQSPSNKVTEKGKDVELRCDPISGHTALYWYRQSLGQGLEFLIYFQGNSAPDKSGLPSDRFSAERTGGSVSTLTIQRTQQEDSAVYLCASSLVSRDANYGYTFGSGTRLTVV.

This sequence joins TRBV27 and TRBJ2-2, with TRBD1 identical over 9 bases. CDR1 and CDR2 (germline): MNHEY, SMNVEV (reference sequence). The CDR3 runs 15 residues. With V trimmed by 2 bases and J by 5 bases, 3 bases remained unmatched. The CDR3 sequence: CASSLPGTGTGELFF. CDR3 coding DNA: TGTGCCAGCAGTTTACCCGGGACAGGGACCGGGGAGCTGTTTTTT.

The chain recombines TRBV5-8 with TRBJ2-2; the D is unclear. V was shortened by 6 bases and J by 8 bases, with 8 bases between the two germline ends. The CDR3 loop spans 11 amino acids. CDR1 SGHTS and CDR2 YDEGEE come from the germline V gene. The CDR3 region is CASNRRGELFF. CDR3 nucleotide sequence: TGTGCCAGCAACCGGAGAGGGGAGCTGTTTTTT.

This rearrangement joins TRBV7-2 to TRBJ2-3, with TRBD1 as a possible D gene (6 bases). CDR3 size: 15 residues. Trimming removed 2 bases from V and 1 base from J, with 10 bases in between. CDR1 is SGHTA and CDR2 is FQGNSA in the germline V gene. The CDR3 DNA is TGTGCCAGCAGCTTATCGTGGACAGGCACAGATACGCAGTATTTT. Translated, it gives CASSLSWTGTDTQYF.

The sample holds a few counts of this clone. This chain uses TRBV24-1 with TRBJ1-2; D unresolved. Germline V gives CDR1 KGHDR, CDR2 SFDVKD. The CDR3 is made up of 12 amino acids. V was shortened by 5 bases and J by 7 bases, with 10 bases between the two germline ends. CDR3 DNA: TGTGCCACCAGTGGAGGGTACGCTGGCTACACCTTC. This codes for CATSGGYAGYTF.

This clone was counted between two and nine times. The chain carries TRBV6-1 and TRBJ2-7; D is unclear. V was clipped by 0 bases and J by 9 bases, with 9 bases between them. This CDR3 has 12 amino acids. Germline V CDR1 and CDR2: MNHNS, SASEGT. DNA for the CDR3: TGTGCCAGCAGTGAAGCGGCAGGATGGCAGTACTTC. Protein sequence: CASSEAAGWQYF.

The J gene is TRBJ2-1, the V gene TRBV11-2; 13 bases are a match to TRBD2. Germline CDR1 and CDR2: SGHAT and FQNNGV. The CDR3 has 16 amino acids. J lost 9 bases, V lost 1 base, and 6 bases had no gene match. CDR3 nucleotide sequence: TGTGCCAGCAGCTTAGTAGCCGGACTAGCGGGAGTTGAGCAGTTCTTC. Amino acids: CASSLVAGLAGVEQFF.

This clone was seen more than once but under ten times. The genes are TRBV29-1 and TRBJ1-5, with 8 nucleotides matching TRBD1. The CDR3 is made up of 14 amino acids. V was pared by 4 bases and J by 9 bases, with 11 bases of the junction left unmatched. CDR1 and CDR2 (germline): SQVTM, ANQGSEA. CDR3 nucleotides: TGCAGCGTTGCTAATTCGGACAGGGAAGGGCCCCAGCATTTT. The encoded protein is CSVANSDREGPQHF.

The chain links TRBV27 to TRBJ2-3; D possibly corresponds to TRBD1 (6 bases). This CDR3 spans 14 amino acids. The V end was cut by 9 bases, the J end by 3 bases, with 16 bases between. The germline V gene encodes CDR1 MNHEY and CDR2 SMNVEV (reference sequence). CDR3 in amino acids: CASSTRTETDTQYF. The DNA for the CDR3 is TGTGCCAGTTCGACCCGGACAGAGACAGATACGCAGTATTTT.

This clone appeared a single time. The chain employs TRBV27 and TRBJ1-1; D perhaps matches TRBD1 (5 bases). The CDR3 consists of 17 residues. V was pared by 8 bases and J by 0 bases, with 22 bases between. Germline lookup yields CDR1 MNHEY and CDR2 SMNVEV (reference sequence). The CDR3 loop is CASPLRQQSVMNTEAFF. The CDR3 region has the DNA TGTGCCAGCCCGTTGCGACAGCAATCCGTCATGAACACTGAAGCTTTCTTT.

This chain joins TRBV30 and TRBJ2-3; the D gene is possibly TRBD2 (7 bases). Germline V gene lookup returns CDR1 GTSNPN and CDR2 SVGIG (reference sequence). This CDR3 is built from 15 residues. V was trimmed by 1 base and J by 0 bases, leaving 11 bases between them. CDR3 sequence: CAWSGPGGSTDTQYF. In nucleotides, the CDR3 is TGTGCCTGGAGTGGGCCGGGGGGCAGCACAGATACGCAGTATTTT.

The chain combines TRBV3-1 (or the pseudogene TRBV3-2) with TRBJ1-5; the match to TRBD1 covers 8 bases. Germline lookup yields CDR1 LGHDT and CDR2 YNNKEL (reference sequence). The CDR3 is made up of 15 amino acids. V shed 1 base and J 4 bases; nucleotides not matched to a gene: 3. The CDR3 protein is CASSQGTGRNQPQHF. The CDR3 coding sequence is TGTGCCAGCAGCCAAGGGACAGGGCGAAATCAGCCCCAGCATTTT.

V gene TRBV18 combines with J gene TRBJ2-1; D is undetermined. CDR1 and CDR2 (germline): KGHSH, LQKENI. V lost 5 bases to trimming and J lost 0 bases, with 14 bases between them. This CDR3 has 16 residues. CDR3: CASSTLKSFSYNEQFF. CDR3 in DNA: TGTGCCAGCTCAACTCTGAAGAGCTTCTCCTACAATGAGCAGTTCTTC.

Of note for this clone: Germline is not matched at one junction end, which may reflect a read error. The genes are TRBV3-1 (or the pseudogene TRBV3-2) and TRBJ1-3; maybe TRBD1 (5 bases). This CDR3 spans 16 amino acids. Germline CDR1 and CDR2: LGHDT and YNNKEL (reference sequence). DNA of the CDR3: TGTGCCAGCAGCCAAAAACCCCAGGGTACTGGGAACACCATATATTTT. It specifies CASSQKPQGTGNTIYF.